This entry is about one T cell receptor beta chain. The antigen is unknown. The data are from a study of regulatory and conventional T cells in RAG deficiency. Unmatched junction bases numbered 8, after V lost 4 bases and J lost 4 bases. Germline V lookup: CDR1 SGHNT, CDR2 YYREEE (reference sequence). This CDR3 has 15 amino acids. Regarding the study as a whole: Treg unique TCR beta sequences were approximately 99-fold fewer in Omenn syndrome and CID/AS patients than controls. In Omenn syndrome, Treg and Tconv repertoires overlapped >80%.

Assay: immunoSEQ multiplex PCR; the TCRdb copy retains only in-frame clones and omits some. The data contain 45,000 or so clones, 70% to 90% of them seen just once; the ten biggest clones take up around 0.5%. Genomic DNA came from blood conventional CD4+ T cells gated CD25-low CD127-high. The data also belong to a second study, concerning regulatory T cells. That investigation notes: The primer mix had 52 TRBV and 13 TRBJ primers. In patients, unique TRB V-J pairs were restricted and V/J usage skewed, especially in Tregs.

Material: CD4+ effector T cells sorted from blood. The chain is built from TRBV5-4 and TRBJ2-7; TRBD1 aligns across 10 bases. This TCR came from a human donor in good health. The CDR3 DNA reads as TGTGCCAGCAGCAGAGCCGGGACAGGGGTTTACGAGCAGTACTTC. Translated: CASSRAGTGVYEQYF.